These 19 T cell receptor beta chains share one sample of origin, sequenced in a study of T cell repertoires in cytomegalovirus infection. These TCRs' antigens remain unknown. TCRdb fed the reads into MiXCR, producing one record per CDR3 protein. The sample has 360,000 or so distinct CDR3 sequences, roughly 36% seen once. The starting material was cultured PBMCs, obtained from culture after CMV antigen stimulation. The receptors derive from a human donor in good health (CMV status not recorded). Some clones in this sample may be carry-over from other donors' samples.

J is TRBJ1-1 and V is TRBV19; TRBD1 matches 8 bases. Germline assignment: CDR1 LNHDA and CDR2 SQIVND (reference sequence). The CDR3 spans 16 residues. Trimming took 4 bases from V and 1 from J; bases not matched to a gene: 8. Written as DNA, the CDR3 is TGTGCCAGTAGTAATTCAGGGGGCGGGAGGAACACTGAAGCTTTCTTT. Translated, it gives CASSNSGGGRNTEAFF.

This clonotype came up once. The chain recombines TRBV5-4 with TRBJ2-7; D might be TRBD2 (6 bases). From germline, CDR1 is SGHNT and CDR2 YYREEE (reference sequence). This CDR3 comprises 15 residues. V was trimmed by 4 bases and J by 2 bases, leaving 16 bases between them. The CDR3 protein is CASSTGGILTYEQYF. CDR3 nucleotide sequence: TGTGCCAGCAGCACTGGGGGGATACTGACCTACGAGCAGTACTTC.

This clonotype was seen a handful of times. The chain combines TRBV7-2 with TRBJ2-3; TRBD2 matches at 8 bases. In germline, CDR1 is SGHTA, CDR2 FQGNSA. The CDR3 sequence is 17 residues long. The J segment lost 4 bases and the V segment lost 2 bases, leaving 11 bases of the junction unmatched. The CDR3 bases are TGTGCCAGCAGCTTACTCGTAACGGGAGGGCCGGCAGATACGCAGTATTTT. This translates into CASSLLVTGGPADTQYF.

The V gene is TRBV7-2, the J gene TRBJ1-2; D not certain. Germline assignment: CDR1 SGHTA and CDR2 FQGNSA. The CDR3 covers 14 residues. V dropped 5 bases and J dropped 7 bases, with 17 bases sitting between them. CDR3 sequence reads: CASSRPVAPSGYTF. CDR3 coding DNA: TGTGCCAGCAGCCGTCCCGTTGCCCCCAGTGGCTACACCTTC.

This chain links TRBV2 with TRBJ1-6; D gene unclear. Germline V gives CDR1 SNHLY, CDR2 FYNNEI. V lost 5 bases and J lost 0, with 8 bases in between. The CDR3 runs to 15 residues. The CDR3 protein is CASSRADSYNSPLHF. The CDR3 coding sequence is TGTGCCAGCAGTAGGGCCGACTCCTATAATTCACCCCTCCACTTT.

The CDR3 nucleotides read TGCGCCAGCAGCCAAGTTGGGTGGGGAAATAATGAAAAACTGTTTTTT. This codes for CASSQVGWGNNEKLFF. The rearrangement links TRBV4-3 to TRBJ1-4; D is unclear. CDR1 is LGHNA and CDR2 is YSLEER in the germline V gene. CDR3 size: 16 residues. V lost 1 base and J lost 4, with 13 bases in between.

The chain employs TRBV29-1 and TRBJ2-2, with D perhaps matching TRBD1 (7 bases). This CDR3 contains 14 residues. Germline V gene lookup returns CDR1 SQVTM and CDR2 ANQGSEA. V was cut by 7 bases and J by 3 bases, with 15 bases left in between. CDR3 nucleotides: TGCAGCGGCCGGAGGGGGCAAGACACCGGGGAGCTGTTTTTT. Amino acids: CSGRRGQDTGELFF.

The gene calls are TRBV7-3 and TRBJ2-3, with D perhaps assigned TRBD1 or TRBD2 (5 bases each). This CDR3 has 15 amino acids. Germline V gene sequence: CDR1 SGHTA, CDR2 FQGTGA. Trimming removed 6 bases at V and 5 bases at J, with 18 bases between. CDR3 region: CASSRRTPQGDTQYF. DNA for the CDR3: TGTGCCAGCAGTCGGCGGACTCCCCAGGGAGATACGCAGTATTTT.

This chain links TRBV4-1 with TRBJ2-2, with unresolved D. CDR1 and CDR2 from the germline V gene are MGHRA and YSYEKL. This CDR3 is 14 amino acids long. Trimming shortened V by 4 bases and J by 3 bases, and 9 bases separated the two germline ends. DNA for the CDR3: TGCGCCAGCAGCCTAATCAGTTACACCGGGGAGCTGTTTTTT. This gives the protein CASSLISYTGELFF.

V and J are TRBV4-2 and TRBJ2-2; D gene unclear. The ends were cut back, 5 bases at V and 4 bases at J, with 8 bases in the middle. Germline loops: CDR1 LGHNA, CDR2 YNFKEQ. The CDR3 extends over 13 amino acids. DNA for the CDR3: TGTGCCAGCAGCAAATTAACCACCGGGGAGCTGTTTTTT. Translated, it gives CASSKLTTGELFF.

This clonotype was recorded a few times. The V call is TRBV5-4, the J call TRBJ2-1; D is tentatively TRBD1 or TRBD2 (5 bases each). The germline V gene has CDR1 SGHNT and CDR2 YYREEE (reference sequence). V lost 4 bases to trimming and J lost 13 bases, with 21 bases between them. The CDR3 extends over 14 amino acids. Here the CDR3 DNA reads TGTGCCAGCAGCGCGGTGGGGGTAGCCGTATCTCAGTTCTTC. It encodes CASSAVGVAVSQFF.

This clonotype was counted many times. The chain is built from TRBV7-2 and TRBJ1-4; the match to TRBD1 covers 7 bases. Germline values: CDR1 SGHTA, CDR2 FQGNSA. With 6 bases clipped from V and 4 bases from J, the junction kept 5 bases outside the gene matches. The CDR3 is 14 residues long. The CDR3 loop is CASSRGTVNEKLFF. DNA of the CDR3: TGTGCCAGCAGTCGCGGGACAGTTAATGAAAAACTGTTTTTT.

This chain uses TRBV6-1 with TRBJ1-1; tentative D call: TRBD1 (6 bases). The CDR3 spans 14 residues. The V gene lost 6 bases and the J gene lost 7 bases, with 18 bases spanning the gap. Looked up from germline, CDR1 is MNHNS and CDR2 is SASEGT. CDR3 sequence reads: CASREKGGPGEAFF. The CDR3 coding sequence is TGTGCCAGCAGAGAGAAAGGGGGACCCGGTGAAGCTTTCTTT.

The table lists this clonotype with a few counts. The chain uses TRBV7-8 and TRBJ1-6; 8 bases are shared with TRBD1. Germline loops: CDR1 SGHVS, CDR2 FQNEAQ. The CDR3 totals 15 residues. The ends lost 3 bases at V and 7 bases at J; junction bases unmatched: 5. The CDR3 loop is CASSFWTGRNSPLHF. The CDR3 region has the DNA TGTGCCAGCAGCTTTTGGACAGGGCGGAATTCACCCCTCCACTTT.

This clonotype was observed once. The final CDR3 position lacks the conserved phenylalanine or tryptophan, pointing to a likely read error. The J gene is TRBJ1-4, the V gene TRBV7-2; 9 bases align to TRBD1. CDR3 length: 15 amino acids. Germline lookup yields CDR1 SGHTA and CDR2 FQGNSA. V was pared by 2 bases and J by 7 bases, with 5 bases of the junction left unmatched. CDR3 nucleotide sequence: TGTGCCAGCAGCTTATGGGGACAGGGCGGTGAAAAACTGTTTTCT. This gives the protein CASSLWGQGGEKLFS.

This clonotype was counted at least ten times. V gene TRBV19 combines with J gene TRBJ2-3, with D possibly being TRBD1 or TRBD2 (5 bases each). Trimming took 5 bases from V and 5 from J, leaving 17 bases between them. This CDR3 has 15 amino acids. CDR1 and CDR2 from the germline V gene are LNHDA and SQIVND (reference sequence). CDR3: CASSPGTALGDTQYF. CDR3 nucleotide sequence: TGTGCCAGTAGTCCCGGGACCGCATTGGGAGATACGCAGTATTTT.

V and J are TRBV7-9 and TRBJ1-1; D is uncertain. The V gene lost 5 bases and the J gene lost 8 bases, with 3 bases spanning the gap. CDR3 length: 9 amino acids. Germline CDR1 is SEHNR and CDR2 is FQNEAQ (reference sequence). This CDR3 reads CASSLEAFF. The CDR3 nucleotides read TGTGCCAGCAGCCTAGAAGCTTTCTTT.

This clonotype was seen a handful of times. The chain's CDR3 is CASSQRYRGQGETQYF. The DNA for the CDR3 is TGCGCCAGCAGCCAACGTTACAGGGGGCAGGGAGAGACCCAGTACTTC. The V call is TRBV4-1, the J call TRBJ2-5, with 9 nucleotides matching TRBD1. Looked up from germline, CDR1 is MGHRA and CDR2 is YSYEKL. J was trimmed by 4 bases and V by 2 bases; bases with no gene match: 8. The CDR3 spans 16 residues.

CDR3 sequence: CASSPSGAQPQHF. CDR3 nucleotide sequence: TGTGCCAGCAGTCCTTCAGGGGCCCAGCCCCAGCATTTT. The rearrangement links TRBV6-2 or TRBV6-3 to TRBJ1-5, with D possibly TRBD1 on 6 matching bases. The CDR3 spans 13 residues. The V end lost 5 bases, the J end lost 7 bases, and 12 bases lay between the germline ends. Germline CDR1 reads MNHEY; CDR2 reads SVGEGT.